The following is a T cell receptor (beta chain) sequence with its context. Antigen specificity is unknown. This sample is part of a study of T-cell reconstitution after alpha-beta-depleted transplantation in children. Whole-study findings and limits: Several hundred expanded graft clones reportedly supplied alpha-beta T cells about two months after transplant. After one year, T-cell counts and TCRbeta diversity mostly came from new T cells.

The library targeted TCRbeta and was prepared with unique molecular identifiers. TCRdb passed the PCR reads through MiXCR, listing each CDR3 protein once. The sample has 350,000 to 500,000 distinct CDR3 sequences; roughly 43% are singletons. Specimen: PBMCs, collected before TCRalphabeta/CD19-depleted stem cell transplant. The source is a girl between 2 and 10 years old with aplastic anemia, due to receive a stem cell transplant.

The DNA for the CDR3 is TGCAGTGCCCGTATACAGGGGGCGTCATACGAGCAGTACTTC. Its translation: CSARIQGASYEQYF. J is TRBJ2-7 and V is TRBV20-1; 9 bases line up with TRBD1. CDR1 is DFQATT and CDR2 is SNEGSKA in the germline V gene (reference sequence). V lost 6 bases, J lost 4 bases, and 10 bases stayed unmatched. CDR3 length: 14 residues.